These T cell receptor beta chains were read from a single sample in a study of post-analysis software for immune sequencing data. MiXCR was run by TCRdb on the PCR reads, yielding one entry per CDR3 protein. The sample consists of roughly 600,000 distinct CDR3 sequences, 44% of them appearing once. The sequenced sample was blood. The receptors here all came from a girl aged 5 to 17 with multiple sclerosis. Both conserved end residues are trimmed from each CDR3.

v_call: TRBV4-2; j_call: TRBJ2-7; cdr3_aa: ASRTGNNEQY
v_call: TRBV5-1; j_call: TRBJ2-3; cdr3_aa: ASNSGSTDTQY
v_call: TRBV29-1; j_call: TRBJ1-2; cdr3_aa: SVESTGKGGGYT
v_call: TRBV12-3/TRBV12-4; j_call: TRBJ2-3; cdr3_aa: ASSSRPDSPDTQY
v_call: TRBV3-1; j_call: TRBJ1-2; cdr3_aa: ASSQSSRSTYGYT
v_call: TRBV29-1; j_call: TRBJ2-1; cdr3_aa: SVRTYNEQF
v_call: TRBV30; j_call: TRBJ2-5; cdr3_aa: SGGLETQY
v_call: TRBV12-3/TRBV12-4; j_call: TRBJ2-3; cdr3_aa: ASRPNADAEY
v_call: TRBV20-1; j_call: TRBJ1-1; cdr3_aa: SASIEGLEAF
v_call: TRBV10-2; j_call: TRBJ2-3; cdr3_aa: ASSVTGTSGRATDTQY